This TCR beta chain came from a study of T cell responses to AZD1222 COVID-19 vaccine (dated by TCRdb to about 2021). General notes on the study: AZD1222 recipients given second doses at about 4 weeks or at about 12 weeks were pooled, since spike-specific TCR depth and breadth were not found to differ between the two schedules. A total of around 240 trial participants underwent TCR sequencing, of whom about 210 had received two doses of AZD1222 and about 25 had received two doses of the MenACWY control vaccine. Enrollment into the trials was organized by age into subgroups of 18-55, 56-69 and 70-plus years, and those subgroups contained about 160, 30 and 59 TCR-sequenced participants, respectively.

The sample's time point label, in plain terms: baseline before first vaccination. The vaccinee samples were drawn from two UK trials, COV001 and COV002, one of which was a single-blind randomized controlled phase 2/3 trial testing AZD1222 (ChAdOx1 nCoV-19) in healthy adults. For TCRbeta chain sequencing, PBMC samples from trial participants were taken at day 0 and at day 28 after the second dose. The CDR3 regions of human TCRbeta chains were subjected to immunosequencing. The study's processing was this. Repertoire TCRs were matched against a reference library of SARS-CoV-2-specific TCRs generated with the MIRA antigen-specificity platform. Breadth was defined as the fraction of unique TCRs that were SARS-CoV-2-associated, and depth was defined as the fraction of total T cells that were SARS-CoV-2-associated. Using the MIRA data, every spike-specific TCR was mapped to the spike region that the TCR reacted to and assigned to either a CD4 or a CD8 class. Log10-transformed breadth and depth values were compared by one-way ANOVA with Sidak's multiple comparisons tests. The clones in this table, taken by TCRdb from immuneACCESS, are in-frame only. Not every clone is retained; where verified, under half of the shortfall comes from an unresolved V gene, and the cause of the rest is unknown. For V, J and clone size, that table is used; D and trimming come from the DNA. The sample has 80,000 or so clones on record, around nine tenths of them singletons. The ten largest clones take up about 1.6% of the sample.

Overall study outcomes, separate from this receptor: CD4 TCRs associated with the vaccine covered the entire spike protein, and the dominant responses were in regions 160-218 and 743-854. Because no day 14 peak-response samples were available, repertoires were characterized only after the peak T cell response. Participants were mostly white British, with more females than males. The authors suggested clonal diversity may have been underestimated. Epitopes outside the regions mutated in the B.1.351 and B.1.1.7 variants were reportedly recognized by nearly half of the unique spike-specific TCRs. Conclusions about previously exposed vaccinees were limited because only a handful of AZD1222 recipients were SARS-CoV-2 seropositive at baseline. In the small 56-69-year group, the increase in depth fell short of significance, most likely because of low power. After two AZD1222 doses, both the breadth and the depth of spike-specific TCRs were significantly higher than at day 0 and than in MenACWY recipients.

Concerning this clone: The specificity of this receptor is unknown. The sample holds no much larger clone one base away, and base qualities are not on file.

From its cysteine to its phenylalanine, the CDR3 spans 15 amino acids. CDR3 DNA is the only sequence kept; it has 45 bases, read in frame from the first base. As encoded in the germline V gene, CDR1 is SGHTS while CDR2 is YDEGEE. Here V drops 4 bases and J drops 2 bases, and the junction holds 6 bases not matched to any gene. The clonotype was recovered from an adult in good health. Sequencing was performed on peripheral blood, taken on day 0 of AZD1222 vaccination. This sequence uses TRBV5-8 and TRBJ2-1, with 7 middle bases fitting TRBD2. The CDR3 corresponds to CASSKTGTTYNEQFF. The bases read TGTGCCAGCAGCAAAACCGGGACTACCTACAATGAGCAGTTCTTC. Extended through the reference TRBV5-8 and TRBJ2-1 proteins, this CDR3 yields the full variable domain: EAGVTQSPTHLIKTRGQQATLRCSPISGHTSVYWYQQALGLGLQFLLWYDEGEERNRGNFPPRFSGRQFPNYSSELNVNALELEDSALYLCASSKTGTTYNEQFFGPGTRLTVL.